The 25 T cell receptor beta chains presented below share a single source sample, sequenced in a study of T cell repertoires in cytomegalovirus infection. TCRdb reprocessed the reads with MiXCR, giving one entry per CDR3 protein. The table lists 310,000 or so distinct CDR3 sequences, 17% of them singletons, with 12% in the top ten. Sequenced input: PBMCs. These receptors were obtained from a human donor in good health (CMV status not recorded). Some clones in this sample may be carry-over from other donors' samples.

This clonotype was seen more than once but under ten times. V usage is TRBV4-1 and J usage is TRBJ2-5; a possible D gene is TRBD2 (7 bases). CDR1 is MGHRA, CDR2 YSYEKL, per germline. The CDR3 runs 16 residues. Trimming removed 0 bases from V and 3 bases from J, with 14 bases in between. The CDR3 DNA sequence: TGCGCCAGCAGCCAAGATGGCGGGGGCCCGGAAGAGACCCAGTACTTC. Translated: CASSQDGGGPEETQYF.

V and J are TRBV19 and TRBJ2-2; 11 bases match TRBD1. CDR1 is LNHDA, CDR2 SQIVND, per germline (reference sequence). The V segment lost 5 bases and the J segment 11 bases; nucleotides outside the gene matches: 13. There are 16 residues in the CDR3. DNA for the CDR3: TGTGCCAGTAGTGGAAGACGGGACAGGGGGTCGGGAGAGCTGTTTTTT. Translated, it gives CASSGRRDRGSGELFF.

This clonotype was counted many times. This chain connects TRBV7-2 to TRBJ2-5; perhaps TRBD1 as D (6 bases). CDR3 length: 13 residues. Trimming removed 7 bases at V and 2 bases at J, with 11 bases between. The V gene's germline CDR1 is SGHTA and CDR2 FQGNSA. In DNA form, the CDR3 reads TGTGCCAGCACCACCGACAGGCAAGAGACCCAGTACTTC. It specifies CASTTDRQETQYF.

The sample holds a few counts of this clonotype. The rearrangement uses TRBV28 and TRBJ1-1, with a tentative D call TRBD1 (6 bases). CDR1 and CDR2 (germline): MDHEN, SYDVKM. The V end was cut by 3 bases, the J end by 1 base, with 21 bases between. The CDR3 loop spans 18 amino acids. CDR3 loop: CASSFHQGLRNSNTEAFF. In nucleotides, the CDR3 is TGTGCCAGCAGTTTTCACCAGGGGCTCCGGAACTCGAACACTGAAGCTTTCTTT.

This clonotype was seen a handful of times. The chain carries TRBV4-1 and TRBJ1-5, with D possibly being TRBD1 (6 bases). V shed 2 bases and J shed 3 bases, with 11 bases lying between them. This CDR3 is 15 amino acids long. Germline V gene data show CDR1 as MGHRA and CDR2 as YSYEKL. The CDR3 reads CASSQSGTLNQPQHF. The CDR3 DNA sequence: TGCGCCAGCAGCCAATCCGGGACACTCAATCAGCCCCAGCATTTT.

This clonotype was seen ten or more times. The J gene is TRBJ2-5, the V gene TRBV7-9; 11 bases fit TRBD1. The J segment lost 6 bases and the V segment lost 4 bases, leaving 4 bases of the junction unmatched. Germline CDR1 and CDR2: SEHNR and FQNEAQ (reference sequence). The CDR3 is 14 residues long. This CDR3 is CASSSGTGGQTQYF. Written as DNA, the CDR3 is TGTGCCAGCAGCTCAGGGACAGGGGGTCAGACCCAGTACTTC.

DNA of the CDR3: TGTGCCAGCAGTGCCGGGGCCTCCTACAATGAGCAGTTCTTC. Its translation: CASSAGASYNEQFF. V and J are TRBV2 and TRBJ2-1; possibly TRBD1 or TRBD2 for D (5 bases each). The CDR3 consists of 14 residues. Germline values: CDR1 SNHLY, CDR2 FYNNEI. Trimming pared 4 bases from V and 0 bases from J, leaving 7 bases between. The variable domain in full, with the rest retrieved from reference TRBV2 and TRBJ2-1, is EPEVTQTPSHQVTQMGQEVILRCVPISNHLYFYWYRQILGQKVEFLVSFYNNEISEKSEIFDDQFSVERPDGSNFTLKIRSTKLEDSAMYFCASSAGASYNEQFFGPGTRLTVL.

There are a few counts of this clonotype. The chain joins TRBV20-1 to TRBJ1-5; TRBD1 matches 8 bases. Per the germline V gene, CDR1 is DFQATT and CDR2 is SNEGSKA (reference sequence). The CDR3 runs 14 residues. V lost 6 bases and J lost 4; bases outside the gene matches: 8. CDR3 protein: CSASDRGGNQPQHF. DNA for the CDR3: TGCAGTGCCAGTGACAGGGGAGGAAATCAGCCCCAGCATTTT.

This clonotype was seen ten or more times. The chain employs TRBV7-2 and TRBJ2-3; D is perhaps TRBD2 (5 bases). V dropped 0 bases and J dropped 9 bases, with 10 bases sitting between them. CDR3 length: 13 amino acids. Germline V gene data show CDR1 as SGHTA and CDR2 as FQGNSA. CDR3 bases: TGTGCCAGCAGCTTAGCGAGGGAAAGGACGCAGTATTTT. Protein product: CASSLARERTQYF. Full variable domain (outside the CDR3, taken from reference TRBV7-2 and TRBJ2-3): GAGVSQSPSNKVTEKGKDVELRCDPISGHTALYWYRQSLGQGLEFLIYFQGNSAPDKSGLPSDRFSAERTGGSVSTLTIQRTQQEDSAVYLCASSLARERTQYFGPGTRLTVL.

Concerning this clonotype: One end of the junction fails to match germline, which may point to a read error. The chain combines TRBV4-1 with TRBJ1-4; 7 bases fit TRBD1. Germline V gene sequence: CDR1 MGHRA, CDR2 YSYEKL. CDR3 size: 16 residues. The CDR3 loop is CASSRQGGAVSKKLFF. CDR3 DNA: TGTGCCAGCAGCCGTCAAGGGGGCGCAGTGTCAAAGAAACTGTTTTTT.

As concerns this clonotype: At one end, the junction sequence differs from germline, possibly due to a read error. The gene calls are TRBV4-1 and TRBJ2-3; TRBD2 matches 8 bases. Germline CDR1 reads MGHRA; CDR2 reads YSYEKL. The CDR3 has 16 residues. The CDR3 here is CASSQDGGGSTDTQYF. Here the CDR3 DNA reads TGTGCCAGCAGCCAAGACGGGGGGGGAAGCACAGATACGCAGTATTTT.

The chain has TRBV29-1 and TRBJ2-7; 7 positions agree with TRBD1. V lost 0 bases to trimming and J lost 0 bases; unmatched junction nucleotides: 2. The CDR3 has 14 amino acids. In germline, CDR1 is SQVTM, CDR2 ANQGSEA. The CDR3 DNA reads TGCAGCGTTGAAGAGACAGGGTTCTCCTACGAGCAGTACTTC. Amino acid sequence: CSVEETGFSYEQYF.

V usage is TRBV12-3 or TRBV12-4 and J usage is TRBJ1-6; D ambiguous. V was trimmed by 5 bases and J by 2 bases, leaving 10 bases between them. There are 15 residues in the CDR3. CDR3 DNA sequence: TGTGCCAGCAGTAGCGGCCGAACCTATAATTCACCCCTCCACTTT. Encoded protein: CASSSGRTYNSPLHF.

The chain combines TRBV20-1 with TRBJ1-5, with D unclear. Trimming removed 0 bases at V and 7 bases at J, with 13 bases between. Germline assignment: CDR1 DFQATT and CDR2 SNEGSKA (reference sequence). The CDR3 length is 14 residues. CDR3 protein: CSARETAHGQPQHF. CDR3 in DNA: TGCAGTGCTAGAGAGACTGCGCACGGGCAGCCCCAGCATTTT.

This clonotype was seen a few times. Written as DNA, the CDR3 is TGTGCCATCAGTGGCCTCAAGGATTCACCCCTCCACTTT. Encoded protein: CAISGLKDSPLHF. The rearrangement uses TRBV10-3 and TRBJ1-6, with D unclear. The CDR3 covers 13 residues. Germline V gene lookup returns CDR1 ENHRY and CDR2 SYGVKD. V lost 4 bases and J 8 bases, leaving 9 bases between the germline ends.

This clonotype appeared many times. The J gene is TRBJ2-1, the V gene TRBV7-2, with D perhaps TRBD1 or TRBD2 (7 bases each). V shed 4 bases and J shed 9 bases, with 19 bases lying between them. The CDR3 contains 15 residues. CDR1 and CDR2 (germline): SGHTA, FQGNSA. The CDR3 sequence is CASSSLAEGAAEQFF. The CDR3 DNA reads TGTGCCAGCAGCTCCCTAGCGGAGGGGGCCGCTGAGCAGTTCTTC.

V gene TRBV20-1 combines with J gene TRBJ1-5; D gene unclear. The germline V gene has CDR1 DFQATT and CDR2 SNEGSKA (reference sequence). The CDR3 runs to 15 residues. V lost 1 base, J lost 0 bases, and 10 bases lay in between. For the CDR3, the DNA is TGCAGTGCTAGAGTCGCTACCAATAGCAATCAGCCCCAGCATTTT. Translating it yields CSARVATNSNQPQHF.

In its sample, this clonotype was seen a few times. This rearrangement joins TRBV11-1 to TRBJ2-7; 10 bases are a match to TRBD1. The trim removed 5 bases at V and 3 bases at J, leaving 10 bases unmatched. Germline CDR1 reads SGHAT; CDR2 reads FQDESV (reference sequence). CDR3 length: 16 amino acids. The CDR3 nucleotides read TGTGCCAGCAGCAAAACCGGGACAGGGGACCTCTACGAGCAGTACTTC. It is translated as CASSKTGTGDLYEQYF.

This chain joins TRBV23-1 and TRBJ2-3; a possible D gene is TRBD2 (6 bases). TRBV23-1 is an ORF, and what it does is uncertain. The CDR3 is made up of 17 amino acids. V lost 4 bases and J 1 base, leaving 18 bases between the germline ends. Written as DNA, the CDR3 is TGCGCCAGCAGTCTGTTCCTGGGGGACTGGGGCACAGATACGCAGTATTTT. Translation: CASSLFLGDWGTDTQYF.

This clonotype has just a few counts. CDR3 sequence: CASRDQRASGELFF. The CDR3 DNA reads TGCGCCAGCAGGGACCAGAGGGCCAGCGGGGAGCTGTTTTTT. This chain links TRBV5-1 with TRBJ2-2; possible D gene TRBD2, 5 bases. This CDR3 spans 14 amino acids. V was pared by 5 bases and J by 7 bases, with 15 bases between. The germline V gene encodes CDR1 SGHRS and CDR2 YFSETQ.

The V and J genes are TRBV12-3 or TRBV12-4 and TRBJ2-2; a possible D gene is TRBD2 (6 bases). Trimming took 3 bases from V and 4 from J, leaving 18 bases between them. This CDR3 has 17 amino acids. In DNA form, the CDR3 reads TGTGCCAGCAGTTTCGGACCGGGGGAAGTTGCCACCGGGGAGCTGTTTTTT. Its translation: CASSFGPGEVATGELFF.

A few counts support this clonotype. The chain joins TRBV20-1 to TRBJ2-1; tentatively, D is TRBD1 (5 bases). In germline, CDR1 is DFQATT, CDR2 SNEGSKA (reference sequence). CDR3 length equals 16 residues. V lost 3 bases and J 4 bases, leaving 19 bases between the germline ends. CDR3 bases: TGCAGTGCTAGTAACCCACAGGCCGCCAGGTACAATGAGCAGTTCTTC. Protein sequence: CSASNPQAARYNEQFF.

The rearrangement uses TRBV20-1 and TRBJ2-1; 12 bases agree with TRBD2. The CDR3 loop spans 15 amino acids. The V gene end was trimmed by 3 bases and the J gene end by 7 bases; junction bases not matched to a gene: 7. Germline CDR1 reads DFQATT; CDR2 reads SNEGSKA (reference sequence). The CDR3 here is CSASHSLAGGNEQFF. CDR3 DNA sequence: TGCAGTGCTAGTCATTCCCTAGCGGGGGGGAATGAGCAGTTCTTC.

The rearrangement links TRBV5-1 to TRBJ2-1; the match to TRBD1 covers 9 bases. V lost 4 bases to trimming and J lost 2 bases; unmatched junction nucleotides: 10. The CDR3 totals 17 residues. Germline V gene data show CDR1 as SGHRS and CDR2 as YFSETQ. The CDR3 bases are TGCGCCAGCAGCGGCACCCTGGGGACAGGGACCTACAATGAGCAGTTCTTC. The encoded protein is CASSGTLGTGTYNEQFF.

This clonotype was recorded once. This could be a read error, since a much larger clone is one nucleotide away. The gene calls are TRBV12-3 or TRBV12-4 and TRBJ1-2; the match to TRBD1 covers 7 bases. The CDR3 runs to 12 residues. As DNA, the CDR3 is TGTGCCAGCTGTTTAAGGGACAGAGGATTCACCTTC. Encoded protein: CASCLRDRGFTF.